Below are 2 T cell receptor beta chains sequenced from a single sample in a study of regulatory T cells in long-lasting Graves disease. Time point in this sample: newly diagnosed GD, antithyroid drugs for less than 3 months. The TCR library was made from RNA extracted from PBMCs. Library construction for TCR beta used iRepertoire HTBI primers and Arm-PCR of CDR3 regions. From the multiplex PCR reads, TCRdb called clonotypes with MiXCR, one entry per CDR3 protein. Of 370,000 or so distinct CDR3 sequences in the sample, about 16% were seen once. These data also formed part of another study, on T cells in Graves' hyperthyroidism and ophthalmopathy.

This specimen was peripheral blood mononuclear cells (PBMCs), taken at new diagnosis, from a patient treated with antithyroid drugs. These receptors all stem from a woman aged 18-29 years with Graves disease.

This clonotype was observed many times. The genes are TRBV12-3 or TRBV12-4 and TRBJ2-5; TRBD2 might be the D (7 bases). This CDR3 contains 15 residues. V was trimmed by 5 bases and J by 1 base, leaving 14 bases between them. In DNA, the CDR3 is TGTGCCAGCAGTAGGGGCGGGGGCACCCAAGAGACCCAGTACTTC. Translating gives CASSRGGGTQETQYF.

There are many counts of this clonotype. The rearrangement links TRBV15 to TRBJ1-2, with D tentatively TRBD1 (5 bases). V gave up 5 bases and J gave up 3 bases, with 10 bases separating them. CDR3 length: 13 amino acids. Germline V gene data show CDR1 as LNHNV and CDR2 as YYDKDF (reference sequence). The CDR3 spells CATSRGTDYGYTF. CDR3 coding DNA: TGTGCCACCAGCCGGGGGACGGACTATGGCTACACCTTC.